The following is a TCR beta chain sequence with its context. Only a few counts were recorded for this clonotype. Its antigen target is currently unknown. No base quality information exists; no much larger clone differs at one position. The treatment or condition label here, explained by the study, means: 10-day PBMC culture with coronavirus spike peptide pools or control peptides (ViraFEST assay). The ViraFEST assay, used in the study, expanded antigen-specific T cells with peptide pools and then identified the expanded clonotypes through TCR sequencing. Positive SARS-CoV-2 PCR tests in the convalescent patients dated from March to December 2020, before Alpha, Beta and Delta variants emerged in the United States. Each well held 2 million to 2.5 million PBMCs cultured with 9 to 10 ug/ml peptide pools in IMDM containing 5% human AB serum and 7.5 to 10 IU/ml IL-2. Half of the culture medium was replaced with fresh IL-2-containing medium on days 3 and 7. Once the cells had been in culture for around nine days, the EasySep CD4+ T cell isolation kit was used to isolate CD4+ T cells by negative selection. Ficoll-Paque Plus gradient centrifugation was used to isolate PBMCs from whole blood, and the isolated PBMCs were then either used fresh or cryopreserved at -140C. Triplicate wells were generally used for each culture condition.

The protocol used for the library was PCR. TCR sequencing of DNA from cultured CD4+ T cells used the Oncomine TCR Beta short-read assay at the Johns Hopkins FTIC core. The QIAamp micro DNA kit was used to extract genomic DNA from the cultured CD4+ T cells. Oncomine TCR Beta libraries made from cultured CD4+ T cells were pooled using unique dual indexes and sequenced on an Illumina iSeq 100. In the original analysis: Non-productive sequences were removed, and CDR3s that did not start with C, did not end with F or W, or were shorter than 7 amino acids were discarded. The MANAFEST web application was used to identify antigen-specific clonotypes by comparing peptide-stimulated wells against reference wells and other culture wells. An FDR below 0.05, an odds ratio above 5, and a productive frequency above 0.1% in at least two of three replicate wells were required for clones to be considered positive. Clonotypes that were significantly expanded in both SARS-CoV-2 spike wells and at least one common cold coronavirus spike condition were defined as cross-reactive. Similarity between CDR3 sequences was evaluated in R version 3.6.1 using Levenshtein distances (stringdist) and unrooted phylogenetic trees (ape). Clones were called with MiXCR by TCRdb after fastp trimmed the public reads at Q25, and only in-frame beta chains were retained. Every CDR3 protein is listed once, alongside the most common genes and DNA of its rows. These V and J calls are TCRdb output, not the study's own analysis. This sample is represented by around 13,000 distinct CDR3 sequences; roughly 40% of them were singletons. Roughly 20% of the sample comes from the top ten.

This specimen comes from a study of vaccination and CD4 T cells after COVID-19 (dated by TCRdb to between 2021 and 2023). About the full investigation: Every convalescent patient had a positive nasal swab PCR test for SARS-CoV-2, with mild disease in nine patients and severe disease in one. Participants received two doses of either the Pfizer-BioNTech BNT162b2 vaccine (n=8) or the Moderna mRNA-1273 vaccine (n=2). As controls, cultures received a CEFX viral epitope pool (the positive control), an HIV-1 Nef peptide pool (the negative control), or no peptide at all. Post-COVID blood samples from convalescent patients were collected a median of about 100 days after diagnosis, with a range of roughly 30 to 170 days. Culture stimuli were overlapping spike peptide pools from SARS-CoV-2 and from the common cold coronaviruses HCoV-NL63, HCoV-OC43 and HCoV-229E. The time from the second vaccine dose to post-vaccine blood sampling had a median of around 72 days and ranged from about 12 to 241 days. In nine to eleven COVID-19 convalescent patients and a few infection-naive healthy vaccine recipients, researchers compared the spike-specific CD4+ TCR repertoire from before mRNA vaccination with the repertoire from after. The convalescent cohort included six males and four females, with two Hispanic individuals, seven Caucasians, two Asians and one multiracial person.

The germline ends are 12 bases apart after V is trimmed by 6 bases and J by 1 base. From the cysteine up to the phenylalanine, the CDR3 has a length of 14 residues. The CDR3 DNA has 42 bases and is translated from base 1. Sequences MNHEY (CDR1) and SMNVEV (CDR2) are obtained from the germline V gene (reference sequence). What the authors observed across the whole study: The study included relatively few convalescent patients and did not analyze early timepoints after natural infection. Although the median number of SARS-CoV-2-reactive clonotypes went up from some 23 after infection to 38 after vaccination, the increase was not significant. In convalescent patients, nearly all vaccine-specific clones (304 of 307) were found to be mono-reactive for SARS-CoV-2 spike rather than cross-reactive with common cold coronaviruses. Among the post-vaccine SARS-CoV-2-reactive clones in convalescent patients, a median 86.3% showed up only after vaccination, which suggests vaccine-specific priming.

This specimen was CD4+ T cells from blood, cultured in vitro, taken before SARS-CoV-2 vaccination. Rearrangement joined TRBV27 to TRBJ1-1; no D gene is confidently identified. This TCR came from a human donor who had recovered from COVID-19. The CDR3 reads CASSRNTANTEAFF. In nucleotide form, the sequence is TGTGCCAGCAGCCGGAATACAGCGAACACTGAAGCTTTCTTT.